This T cell receptor beta chain was sequenced in a study of cytomegalovirus exposure and HLA in healthy donors (dated 2017 in TCRdb). Notes on the research overall: In an earlier analysis of approximately 640 of the donors, less than 350 Gb of sequence data and 90 million to 120 million unique TCR beta sequences from roughly 200 million T cells were reported. The number of typed donors differed by locus: roughly 620-640 for A, B, C, DRB1 and DQB1; some 500 for DQA1; 606 for DPA1; and about 450 for DPB1. About 300 gigabases of sequencing data and 80 million or so unique TCR sequences were included in an early release covering roughly 600 HLA-typed donors. The aim of the study was to test whether cataloging public T cell receptors could identify signatures of past pathogen exposure. To predict cytomegalovirus infection status, the study brought together high-throughput TCR immunosequencing, statistical association of individual TCRs with disease status, and machine learning. Donor age, sex, ethnicity and CMV serostatus were compiled alongside the repertoire data. Across 398 genotyped donors of the cohort, an average of approximately 200,000 unique TCR beta nucleotide sequences per donor were sequenced, and roughly 18% of those sequences were non-productive. Among the roughly 400 genotyped donors, roughly 80% belonged to the genetic ancestry cluster associated with self-reported Caucasian donors. A later analysis re-examined previously published TCR beta repertoires from just over 650 donors and added high-resolution HLA genotyping to investigate patterns of TCR occurrence. In the later analysis, no new phenotypic data were used to find candidate immune exposures; instead, reliance was placed on TCR beta sequences and their occurrence across donors. A later genetic analysis used genome-wide SNP genotypes for about three fifths of the 666 donors, treating that subset as a discovery cohort. The T cell repertoires of roughly 660 subjects were profiled by immunosequencing and related to cytomegalovirus serostatus. An earlier analysis of approximately 580 of the donors used high-throughput TCR beta sequencing to judge whether each TCR beta V gene segment behaved as functional or pseudogenic. Every discovery cohort repertoire had been produced on one sequencing platform. Several DR-DQ haplotypes were handled as single units for association and clustering because linkage in the cohort was strong. Along with the roughly 610-subject first cohort, a separate validation cohort of approximately 110 different subjects was used. Both class I and class II loci were covered by HLA typing, at four-digit resolution. What the research found in general, with its limitations: Specific HLA alleles were associated with 15,000 to 20,000 TCR beta sequences at a false discovery rate of 0.05 in a later analysis. Compared with equally common non-associated chains, HLA-associated TCR beta chains in a later analysis were more clonally expanded and had lower generation probabilities. A later genetic analysis reported fewer N-insertions in productive TCRs among donors in an Asian-associated ancestry cluster than the approximately 670-donor mean. Linkage disequilibrium might explain the correlated functional status among segregating V segments, but an unknown experimental factor could not be excluded. A further reported finding was that TCR beta sequences accurately predicted the HLA-A and HLA-B alleles for most subjects in the first cohort. According to a later analysis, parvovirus B19, influenza, CMV and Epstein-Barr virus appeared linked to several top co-occurrence clusters. V-gene and J-gene trimming of TCR beta chains was associated with a missense DCLRE1C variant in a later genetic analysis, and the association was replicated in an independent cohort. HLA typing was unavailable for some donors at each locus, so association tests used only the typed subset. Because counts were too low, about 17 rarely observed V segments, including chromosome 9 orphons, were excluded from the earlier analysis of 500 to 700 of the donors. A later analysis found that TCR association rates varied across HLA loci, with DRB1 alleles showing the most associated TCRs and HLA-C alleles the fewest. Roughly uniform sequencing depth across donors was assumed in presence/absence analyses, although this assumption may not hold. According to a later analysis, most CMV-associated TCR beta chains appeared to be HLA-restricted, and the HLA associations seemed to be driven largely by CMV exposure. Immune exposure information for the cohort was limited to CMV serostatus. A few of the identified cytomegalovirus-associated TCR beta chains were confirmed in vitro to be specific for cytomegalovirus antigens. The classifier was reported to diagnose cytomegalovirus status with high specificity and sensitivity in both the original and validation cohorts. Some IMGT-functional V segments, including TRBV6-2 and TRBV6-3, could not be told apart with the 87-base-pair reads, so those segments were excluded. A cluster of highly shared sequence variants was judged likely to be a technical artifact of the sequencing pipeline. The authors suggested that the approach could potentially be generalized to other disease states and immunological phenotypes. When HLA alleles, especially DR and DQ, strongly co-occurred, attributing TCR associations to individual alleles was difficult. While some public TCRs were present in many individuals, most TCR sequences turned up only very rarely across donors. A total of 150 to 200 TCR beta chains were listed by the study as associated with cytomegalovirus. This cohort had only TCR beta chains sequenced, and the lack of alpha or paired-chain data limited which features could be detected. In an earlier analysis of 587 of the donors, most TCR beta V segments appeared in productive rearrangements about 87% or about 30% of the time, broadly matching IMGT annotations.

Spanning cysteine to phenylalanine, the CDR3 consists of 15 amino acids. The sequence is cut down to CDR3 DNA, 45 bases in frame from base 1. The trim is 5 bases for V and 2 bases for J, with a gap of 15 bases between the germline ends. CDR1 SGHAT and CDR2 FQDESV are derived from the germline V gene (reference sequence). The cohort was made up of about 610 healthy bone marrow donors. All cohort members were sampled while nominally healthy, although unrecorded immune exposures were likely present. The donor tested CMV seropositive and was one of the 289 seropositive cohort members. Every donor gave a peripheral blood sample, and the peripheral blood mononuclear cells from that sample were used for TCR beta sequencing. Genomic DNA was extracted from the blood cell samples with the Qiagen DNeasy Blood Extraction Kit. About this clone: This receptor's antigen is unknown. Base qualities are missing; no much larger clone stands one base away.

The library was generated by the immunoSEQ multiplex PCR assay. The multiplex PCR relied on a mix of 60 forward primers for TCR Vbeta segments and 13 reverse primers for TCR Jbeta segments. A multiplex PCR assay on genomic DNA amplified the CDR3 region of rearranged TCR beta genes. The Illumina HiSeq System was used to sequence the amplified TCR beta libraries as 87-base-pair reads. Turning to the authors' computational methods: A later analysis tallied around 87 million unique TCR beta chains across the 666 repertoires, and approximately 12 million of those chains were shared by two or more donors. Raw reads were error-corrected and collapsed into unique sequences by a nearest-neighbor algorithm in which closely related sequences were merged to remove PCR and sequencing errors. Alignment of CDR3 sequences to IMGT reference sequences was used to assign V, D and J gene segments. For a sequence to be retained, at least a six-nucleotide match to both a V gene segment and a J gene segment was required. A rearrangement was called productive if the CDR3 had no stop codons and remained in frame with V and J, and every other rearrangement was called non-productive. Following IMGT convention, CDR3 was defined as the stretch from the second conserved V-encoded cysteine up to the conserved J-encoded phenylalanine. The earlier analysis of approximately 590 of the donors excluded any sequence lacking an unambiguous match to a single V gene segment. In an earlier analysis of roughly 500 of the donors, V segments were called functional above 56.7% productive rearrangements and were called segregating when the between-donor standard deviation exceeded 5%. A statistical classification framework was developed to diagnose cytomegalovirus status using the catalog of TCR beta chain sequences. V and J gene assignment, in a later analysis, came from comparing TCR nucleotide sequences with IMGT/GENE-DB human TR gene sequences. The TCRdist pipeline was used in a later analysis to assign CDR3 sequences and most-parsimonious VDJ recombination scenarios. In a later analysis, every TCR beta chain was defined by the combination of its CDR3 amino acid sequence and its V-gene family, and reads without a unique V-gene family were dropped. A later analysis removed 592 highly shared, low-generation-probability nucleotide sequences to deal with suspected cross-contamination and a sequencing artifact. In a later analysis, a clonal expansion index was calculated for each public chain from normalized within-repertoire ranks of inferred template counts. Generation probabilities in a later analysis came from a VDJ recombination model fitted to out-of-frame rearrangements, and those results were checked against IGoR. In a later analysis, TCR-TCR, TCR-HLA and TCR-CMV co-occurrence was scored with hypergeometric tests, and a repertoire-size bias correction was applied to TCR pairs. In a later analysis, false discovery rates were estimated by permuting HLA or CMV assignments 20 times. In a later analysis, co-occurring TCRs were grouped using DBSCAN, and TCRdist sequence similarity was added for clustering within HLA-allele-positive subsets. Co-occurrence clustering excluded repertoires with fewer than 30,000 or more than 120,000 public chains, plus five with anomalous nucleotide sharing. TCRdb stores this immuneACCESS table with in-frame sequences only. Part of the clones is absent; in the studies checked, under half of the shortfall reflects unresolved V genes, and no reason is known for the rest. From that table come the V and J calls and clone size; the DNA was used to work out D and trimming. This sample lists 130,000 to 150,000 clones; around 78% were detected once. Of the sample, about 3% falls within the top ten clones.

This TCR derives from a man aged 35 to 55 in good health and CMV-seropositive. Sequenced: PBMCs. The chain joins TRBV11-1 to TRBJ1-1; a weak D assignment points to TRBD1 (5 bases agree). The CDR3 amino acid sequence is: CASSQILTVNTEAFF. The nucleotide sequence is given as TGTGCCAGCAGCCAAATCTTGACAGTAAACACTGAAGCTTTCTTT. Extended through the reference TRBV11-1 and TRBJ1-1 proteins, this CDR3 yields the full variable domain: EAEVAQSPRYKITEKSQAVAFWCDPISGHATLYWYRQILGQGPELLVQFQDESVVDDSQLPKDRFSAERLKGVDSTLKIQPAELGDSAMYLCASSQILTVNTEAFFGQGTRLTVV.